A single sample gave rise to the 7 T cell receptor beta chains below, sequenced in a study of blood T cell repertoires in COVID-19. The data were produced by immunoSEQ multiplex PCR, yet TCRdb's version contains in-frame clones alone and is incomplete. The sample lists about 180,000 clones; approximately 88% were seen once. The sequencing sample was made of peripheral blood. The receptors here all came from a woman aged 30 to 39 with acute or convalescent COVID-19.

This clone was picked up one time. The chain couples TRBV4-2 to TRBJ2-2; D may be TRBD2 (6 bases). This CDR3 is 19 amino acids long. Trimming removed 0 bases from V and 0 bases from J, with 17 bases in between. The germline V gene encodes CDR1 LGHNA and CDR2 YNFKEQ. CDR3 region: CASSQDFRLASTNTGELFF. DNA of the CDR3: TGTGCCAGCAGCCAAGATTTCAGGCTAGCGAGTACGAACACCGGGGAGCTGTTTTTT.

The chain combines TRBV5-1 with TRBJ1-4; 7 bases match TRBD1. The V segment lost 4 bases and the J segment 3 bases; nucleotides outside the gene matches: 6. Per germline, CDR1 SGHRS and CDR2 YFSETQ. The CDR3 runs to 15 residues. CDR3 sequence: CASSGGTAANEKLFF. CDR3 nucleotides: TGCGCCAGCAGCGGAGGGACAGCGGCTAATGAAAAACTGTTTTTT.

The chain carries TRBV5-1 and TRBJ2-5; 7 nucleotides align to TRBD2. The CDR3 sequence is 14 residues long. The germline V gene has CDR1 SGHRS and CDR2 YFSETQ. V was pared by 7 bases and J by 5 bases, with 11 bases of the junction left unmatched. The chain's CDR3 is CASVAGAGGETQYF. CDR3 in DNA: TGCGCCAGCGTGGCGGGAGCAGGTGGTGAGACCCAGTACTTC.

V usage is TRBV28 and J usage is TRBJ1-5, with D possibly matching TRBD1 (5 bases). Germline loops: CDR1 MDHEN, CDR2 SYDVKM. V lost 6 bases, J lost 3 bases, and 12 bases lay in between. The length of the CDR3 is 14 residues. CDR3 amino acids: CASRTGLFNQPQHF. The CDR3 DNA is TGTGCCAGCAGAACGGGACTGTTCAATCAGCCCCAGCATTTT. Full variable domain (rest looked up from reference TRBV28 and TRBJ1-5): DVKVTQSSRYLVKRTGEKVFLECVQDMDHENMFWYRQDPGLGLRLIYFSYDVKMKEKGDIPEGYSVSREKKERFSLILESASTNQTSMYLCASRTGLFNQPQHFGDGTRLSIL.

The chain employs TRBV5-4 and TRBJ2-3; the match to TRBD2 covers 9 bases. Germline CDR1 is SGHNT and CDR2 is YYREEE (reference sequence). The CDR3 consists of 15 residues. The trim removed 4 bases at V and 7 bases at J, leaving 10 bases unmatched. CDR3 sequence: CASSRSGSGGYTQYF. CDR3 sequence (DNA): TGTGCCAGCAGCCGTAGCGGGAGCGGGGGGTATACGCAGTATTTT.

In its sample, this clone was seen once. This chain joins TRBV2 and TRBJ1-5; 9 positions match TRBD1. The CDR3 sequence is 14 residues long. The V gene's germline CDR1 is SNHLY and CDR2 FYNNEI. The V and J ends lost 6 bases and 5 bases, in that order; junction bases with no gene match: 5. The CDR3: CASRSGQGDQPQHF. The CDR3 DNA is TGTGCCAGCAGATCGGGACAGGGCGATCAGCCCCAGCATTTT.

The genes are TRBV28 and TRBJ2-7, with TRBD2 as a possible D gene (6 bases). This CDR3 has 15 residues. The V and J ends lost 8 bases and 0 bases respectively, with 17 bases between them. Germline CDR1 and CDR2: MDHEN and SYDVKM. Here the CDR3 DNA reads TGTGCCAGCGTGCCCGGGGGACTGCCCTCCTACGAGCAGTACTTC. Translation: CASVPGGLPSYEQYF. Variable domain in full (rest from reference TRBV28 and TRBJ2-7): DVKVTQSSRYLVKRTGEKVFLECVQDMDHENMFWYRQDPGLGLRLIYFSYDVKMKEKGDIPEGYSVSREKKERFSLILESASTNQTSMYLCASVPGGLPSYEQYFGPGTRLTVT.